This TCR beta chain is from a study of cytomegalovirus exposure and HLA in healthy donors. V gave up 1 base and J gave up 3 bases, with 16 bases separating them. The CDR3 loop spans 16 amino acids. CDR1 SEHNR and CDR2 FQNEAQ come from the germline V gene (reference sequence). PCR employed 60 Vbeta and 13 Jbeta primers. Assay used: immunoSEQ multiplex PCR; TCRdb lists only in-frame clones, some missing. The data hold 100,000 to 150,000 clones, with around 85% observed a single time. The sequence was collected from a boy younger than 18 in good health and CMV-seronegative. The chain is built from TRBV7-9 and TRBJ2-7; D is uncertain. The sequenced sample was PBMCs. CDR3 DNA sequence: TGTGCCAGCAGCTTAGGGGTAGTTGGCGGTTACTACGAGCAGTACTTC. It specifies CASSLGVVGGYYEQYF.